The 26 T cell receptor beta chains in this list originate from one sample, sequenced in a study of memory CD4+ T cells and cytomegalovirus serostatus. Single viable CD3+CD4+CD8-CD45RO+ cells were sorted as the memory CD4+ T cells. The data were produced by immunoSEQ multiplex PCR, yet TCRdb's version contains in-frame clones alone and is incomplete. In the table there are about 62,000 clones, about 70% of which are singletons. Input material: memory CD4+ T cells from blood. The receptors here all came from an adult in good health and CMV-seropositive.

The CDR3 reads CAISDPTGGTEAFF. The CDR3 region has the DNA TGTGCCATCAGCGACCCTACAGGGGGCACTGAAGCTTTCTTT. V usage is TRBV10-3 and J usage is TRBJ1-1, with 8 bases that match TRBD1. CDR3 size: 14 residues. Trimming took 6 bases from V and 4 from J; bases not matched to a gene: 7. CDR1 is ENHRY and CDR2 is SYGVKD in the germline V gene.

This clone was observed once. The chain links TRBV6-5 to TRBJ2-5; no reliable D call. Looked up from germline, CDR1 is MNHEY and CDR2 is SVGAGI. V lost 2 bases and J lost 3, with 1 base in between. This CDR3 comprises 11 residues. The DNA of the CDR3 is TGTGCCAGCAGTTACGAAGAGACCCAGTACTTC. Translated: CASSYEETQYF.

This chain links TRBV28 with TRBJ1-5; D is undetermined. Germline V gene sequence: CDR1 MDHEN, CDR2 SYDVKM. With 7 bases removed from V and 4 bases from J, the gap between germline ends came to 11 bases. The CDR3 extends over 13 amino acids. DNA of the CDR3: TGTGCCAGCAATAAACAGAGTAATCAGCCCCAGCATTTT. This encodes CASNKQSNQPQHF.

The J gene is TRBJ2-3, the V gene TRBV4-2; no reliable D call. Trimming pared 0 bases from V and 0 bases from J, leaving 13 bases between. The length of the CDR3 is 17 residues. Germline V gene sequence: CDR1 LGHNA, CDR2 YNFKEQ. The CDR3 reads CASSQDAVLASTDTQYF. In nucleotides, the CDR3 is TGTGCCAGCAGCCAAGACGCAGTATTAGCCAGCACAGATACGCAGTATTTT.

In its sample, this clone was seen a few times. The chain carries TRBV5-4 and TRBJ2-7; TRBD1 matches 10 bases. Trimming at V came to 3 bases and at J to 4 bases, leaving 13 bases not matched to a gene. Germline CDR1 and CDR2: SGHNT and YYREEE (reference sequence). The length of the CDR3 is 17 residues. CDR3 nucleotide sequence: TGTGCCAGCAGCTCCTCATCTACGGACAGGGGGGTATACGAGCAGTACTTC. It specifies CASSSSSTDRGVYEQYF.

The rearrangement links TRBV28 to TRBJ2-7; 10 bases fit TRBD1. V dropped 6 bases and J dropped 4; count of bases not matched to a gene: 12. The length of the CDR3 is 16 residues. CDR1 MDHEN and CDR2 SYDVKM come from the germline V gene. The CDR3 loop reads CASSSPGDRGGYEQYF. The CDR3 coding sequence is TGTGCCAGCAGCTCCCCCGGGGACAGGGGAGGGTACGAGCAGTACTTC.

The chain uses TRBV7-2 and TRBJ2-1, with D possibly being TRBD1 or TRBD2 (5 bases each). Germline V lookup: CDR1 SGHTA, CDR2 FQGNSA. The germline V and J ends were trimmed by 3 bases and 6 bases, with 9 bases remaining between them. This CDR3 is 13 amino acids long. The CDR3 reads CASSFGTRNEQFF. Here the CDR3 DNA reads TGTGCCAGCAGCTTCGGGACCCGCAATGAGCAGTTCTTC.

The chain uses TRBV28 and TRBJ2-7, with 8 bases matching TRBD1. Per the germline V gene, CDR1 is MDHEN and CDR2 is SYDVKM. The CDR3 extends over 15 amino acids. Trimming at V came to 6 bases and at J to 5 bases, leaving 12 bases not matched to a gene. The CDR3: CASSLGGQGGDEQYF. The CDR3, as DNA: TGTGCCAGCAGCTTGGGCGGACAGGGAGGCGACGAGCAGTACTTC.

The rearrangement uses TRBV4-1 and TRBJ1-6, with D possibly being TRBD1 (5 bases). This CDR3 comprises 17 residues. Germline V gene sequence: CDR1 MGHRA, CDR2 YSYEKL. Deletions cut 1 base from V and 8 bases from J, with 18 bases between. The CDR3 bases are TGCGCCAGCAGCCAAGGGCGGTGGCGGGGCCGGGATTCACCCCTCCACTTT. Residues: CASSQGRWRGRDSPLHF.

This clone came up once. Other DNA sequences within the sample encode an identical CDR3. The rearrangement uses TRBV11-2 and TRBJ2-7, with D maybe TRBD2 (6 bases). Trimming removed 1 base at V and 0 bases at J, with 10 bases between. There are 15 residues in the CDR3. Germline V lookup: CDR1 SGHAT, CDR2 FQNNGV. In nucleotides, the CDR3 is TGTGCCAGCAGCTTAGCCGGGGGTAGCTCCTACGAGCAGTACTTC. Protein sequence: CASSLAGGSSYEQYF.

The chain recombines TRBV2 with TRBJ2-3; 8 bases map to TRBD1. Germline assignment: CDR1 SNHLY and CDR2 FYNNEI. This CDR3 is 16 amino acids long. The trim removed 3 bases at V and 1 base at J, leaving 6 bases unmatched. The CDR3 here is CASSDRTGLGTDTQYF. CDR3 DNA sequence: TGTGCCAGCAGTGACAGGACAGGGTTGGGCACAGATACGCAGTATTTT.

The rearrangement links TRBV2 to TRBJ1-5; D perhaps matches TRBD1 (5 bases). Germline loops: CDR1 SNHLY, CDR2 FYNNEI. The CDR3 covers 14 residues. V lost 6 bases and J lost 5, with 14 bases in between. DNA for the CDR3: TGTGCCAGCAGCCTTCGACAGTTCGATCAGCCCCAGCATTTT. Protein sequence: CASSLRQFDQPQHF.

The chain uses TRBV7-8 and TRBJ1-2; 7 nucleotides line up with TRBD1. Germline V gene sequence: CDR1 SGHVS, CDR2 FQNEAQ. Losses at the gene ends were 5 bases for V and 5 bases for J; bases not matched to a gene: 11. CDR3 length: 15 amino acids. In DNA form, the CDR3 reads TGTGCCAGCAGCCCCCGGGACAGACGAACATATGGCTACACCTTC. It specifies CASSPRDRRTYGYTF. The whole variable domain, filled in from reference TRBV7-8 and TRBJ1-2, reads GAGVSQSPRYKVAKRGQDVALRCDPISGHVSLFWYQQALGQGPEFLTYFQNEAQLDKSGLPSDRFFAERPEGSVSTLKIQRTQQEDSAVYLCASSPRDRRTYGYTFGSGTRLTVV.

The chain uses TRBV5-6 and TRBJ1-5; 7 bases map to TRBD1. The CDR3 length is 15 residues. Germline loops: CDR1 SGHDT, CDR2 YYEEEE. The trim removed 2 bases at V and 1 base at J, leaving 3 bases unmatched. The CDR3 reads CASSFQTGSNQPQHF. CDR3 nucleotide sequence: TGTGCCAGCAGCTTCCAGACAGGGAGCAATCAGCCCCAGCATTTT.

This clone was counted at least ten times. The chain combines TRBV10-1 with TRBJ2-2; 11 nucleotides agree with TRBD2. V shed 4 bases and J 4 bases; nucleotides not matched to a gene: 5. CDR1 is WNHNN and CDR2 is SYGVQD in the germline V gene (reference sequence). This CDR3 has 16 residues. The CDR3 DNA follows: TGCGCCAGCAGTGGGGACGGGACTAGCGGCACCGGGGAGCTGTTTTTT. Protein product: CASSGDGTSGTGELFF.

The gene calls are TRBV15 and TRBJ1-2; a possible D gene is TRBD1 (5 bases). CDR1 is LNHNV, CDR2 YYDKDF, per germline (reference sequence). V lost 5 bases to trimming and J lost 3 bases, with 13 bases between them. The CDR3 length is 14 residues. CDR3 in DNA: TGTGCCACCAGCCCGAAGGTGGGGGACTATGGCTACACCTTC. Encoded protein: CATSPKVGDYGYTF.

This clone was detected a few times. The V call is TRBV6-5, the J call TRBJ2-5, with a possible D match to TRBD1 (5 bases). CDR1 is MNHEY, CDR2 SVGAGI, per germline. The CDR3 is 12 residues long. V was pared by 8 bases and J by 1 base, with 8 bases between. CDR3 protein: CASSQGQETQYF. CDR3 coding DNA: TGTGCCAGCTCGCAGGGCCAAGAGACCCAGTACTTC.

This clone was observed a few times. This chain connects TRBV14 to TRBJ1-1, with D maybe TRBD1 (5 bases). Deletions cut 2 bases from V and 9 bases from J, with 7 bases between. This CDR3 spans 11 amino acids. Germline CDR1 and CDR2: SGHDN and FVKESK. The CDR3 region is CASSQWGQAFF. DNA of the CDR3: TGTGCCAGCAGCCAATGGGGCCAAGCTTTCTTT.

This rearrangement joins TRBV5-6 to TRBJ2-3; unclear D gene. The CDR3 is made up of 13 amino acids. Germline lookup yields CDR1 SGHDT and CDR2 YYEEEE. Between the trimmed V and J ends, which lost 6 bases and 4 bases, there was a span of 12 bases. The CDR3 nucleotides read TGTGCCAGCAACCTCGGGCTGGCAGATACGCAGTATTTT. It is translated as CASNLGLADTQYF.

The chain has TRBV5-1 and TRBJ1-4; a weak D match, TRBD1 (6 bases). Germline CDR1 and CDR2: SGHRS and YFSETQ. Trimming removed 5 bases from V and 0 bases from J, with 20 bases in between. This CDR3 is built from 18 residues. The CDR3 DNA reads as TGCGCCAGCAGGGGAGGGGGACCCACTCCCTCAACTAATGAAAAACTGTTTTTT. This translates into CASRGGGPTPSTNEKLFF.

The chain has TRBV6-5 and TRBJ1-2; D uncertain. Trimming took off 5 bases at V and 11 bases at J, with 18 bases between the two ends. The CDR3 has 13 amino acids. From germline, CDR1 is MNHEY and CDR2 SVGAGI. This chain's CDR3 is CASSPDPNGRYTF. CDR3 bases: TGTGCCAGCAGTCCAGATCCCAACGGGAGGTACACCTTC.

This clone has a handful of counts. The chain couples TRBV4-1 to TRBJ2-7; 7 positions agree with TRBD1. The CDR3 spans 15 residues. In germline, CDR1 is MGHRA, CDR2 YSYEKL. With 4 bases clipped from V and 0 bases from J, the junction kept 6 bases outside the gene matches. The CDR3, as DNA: TGCGCCAGCAGCCTCGGGACAGCTCTCTCCTACGAGCAGTACTTC. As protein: CASSLGTALSYEQYF.

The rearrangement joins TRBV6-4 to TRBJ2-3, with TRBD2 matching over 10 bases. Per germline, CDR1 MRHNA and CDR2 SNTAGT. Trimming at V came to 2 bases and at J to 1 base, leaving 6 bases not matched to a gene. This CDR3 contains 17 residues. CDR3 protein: CASSDALAGPCTDTQYF. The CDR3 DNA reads TGTGCCAGCAGTGACGCACTAGCGGGACCATGCACAGATACGCAGTATTTT.

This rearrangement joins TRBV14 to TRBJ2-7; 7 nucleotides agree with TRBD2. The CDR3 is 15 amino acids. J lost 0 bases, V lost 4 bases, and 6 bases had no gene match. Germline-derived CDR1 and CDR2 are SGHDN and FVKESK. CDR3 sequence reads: CASSPLAAFSYEQYF. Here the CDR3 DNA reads TGTGCCAGCAGCCCGCTAGCGGCGTTCTCCTACGAGCAGTACTTC.

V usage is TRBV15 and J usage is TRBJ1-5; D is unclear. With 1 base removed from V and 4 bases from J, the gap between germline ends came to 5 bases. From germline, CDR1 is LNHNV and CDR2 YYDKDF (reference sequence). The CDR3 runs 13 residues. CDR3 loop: CATSRGRNQPQHF. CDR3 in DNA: TGTGCCACCAGCAGAGGCCGTAATCAGCCCCAGCATTTT.

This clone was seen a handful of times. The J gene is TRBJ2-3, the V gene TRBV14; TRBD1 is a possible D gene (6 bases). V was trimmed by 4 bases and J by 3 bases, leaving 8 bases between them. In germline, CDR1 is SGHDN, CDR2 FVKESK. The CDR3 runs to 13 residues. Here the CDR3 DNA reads TGTGCCAGCAGCCTCGGGACAACAGATACGCAGTATTTT. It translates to CASSLGTTDTQYF.